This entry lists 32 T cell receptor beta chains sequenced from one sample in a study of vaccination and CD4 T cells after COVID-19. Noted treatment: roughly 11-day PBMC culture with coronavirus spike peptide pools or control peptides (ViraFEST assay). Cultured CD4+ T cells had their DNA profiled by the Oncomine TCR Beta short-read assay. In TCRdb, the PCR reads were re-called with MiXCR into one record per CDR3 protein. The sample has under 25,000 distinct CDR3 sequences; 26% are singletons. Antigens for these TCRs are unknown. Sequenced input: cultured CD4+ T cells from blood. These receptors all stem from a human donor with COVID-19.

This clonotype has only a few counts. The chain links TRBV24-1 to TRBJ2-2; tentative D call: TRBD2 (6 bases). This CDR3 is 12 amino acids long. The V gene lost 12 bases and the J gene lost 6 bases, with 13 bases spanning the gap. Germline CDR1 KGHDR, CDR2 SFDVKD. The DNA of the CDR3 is TGTGCCGCCACCCGGGGGTCCGGGGAGCTGTTTTTT. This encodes CAATRGSGELFF.

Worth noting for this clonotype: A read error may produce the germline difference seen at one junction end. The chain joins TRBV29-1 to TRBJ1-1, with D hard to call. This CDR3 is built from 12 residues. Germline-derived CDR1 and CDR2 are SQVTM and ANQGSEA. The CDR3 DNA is TGCAGCGCTGAAGCCTACGAGACTGAAGCTTTCTTT. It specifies CSAEAYETEAFF.

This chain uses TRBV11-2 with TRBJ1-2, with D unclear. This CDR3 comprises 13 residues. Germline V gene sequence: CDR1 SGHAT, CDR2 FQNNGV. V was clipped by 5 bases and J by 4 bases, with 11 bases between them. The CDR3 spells CASSRTEGYGYTF. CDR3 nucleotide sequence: TGTGCCAGCAGCCGGACTGAGGGCTATGGCTACACCTTC.

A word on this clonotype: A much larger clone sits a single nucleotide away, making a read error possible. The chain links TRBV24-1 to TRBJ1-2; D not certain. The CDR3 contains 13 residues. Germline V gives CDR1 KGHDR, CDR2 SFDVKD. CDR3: CATSESGSYGHTF. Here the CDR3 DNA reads TGTGCCACCAGTGAAAGTGGAAGCTATGGCCACACCTTC.

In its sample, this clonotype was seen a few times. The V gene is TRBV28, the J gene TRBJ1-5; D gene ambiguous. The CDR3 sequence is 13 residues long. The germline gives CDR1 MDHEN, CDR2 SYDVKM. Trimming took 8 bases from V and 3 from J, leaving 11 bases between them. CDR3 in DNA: TGTGCCAGCTTTTTAAATCCCAATCAGCCCCAGCATTTT. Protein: CASFLNPNQPQHF.

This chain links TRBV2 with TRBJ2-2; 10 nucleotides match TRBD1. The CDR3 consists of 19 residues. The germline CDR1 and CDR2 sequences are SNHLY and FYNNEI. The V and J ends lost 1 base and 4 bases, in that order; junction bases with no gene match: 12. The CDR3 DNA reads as TGTGCCAGCAGTGAAGTAGGGACAGGGGTCTCAAGGGGCACCGGGGAGCTGTTTTTT. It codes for CASSEVGTGVSRGTGELFF.

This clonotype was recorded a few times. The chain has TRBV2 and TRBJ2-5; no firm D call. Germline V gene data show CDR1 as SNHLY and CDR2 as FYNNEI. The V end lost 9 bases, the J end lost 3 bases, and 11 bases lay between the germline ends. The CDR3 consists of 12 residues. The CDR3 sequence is CARTDIEETQYF. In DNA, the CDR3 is TGTGCCAGAACAGATATCGAAGAGACCCAGTACTTC.

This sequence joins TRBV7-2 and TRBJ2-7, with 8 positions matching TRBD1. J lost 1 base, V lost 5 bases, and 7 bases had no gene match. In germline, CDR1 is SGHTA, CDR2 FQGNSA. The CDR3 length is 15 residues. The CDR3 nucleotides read TGTGCCAGCAGCATACAGGGGGGACCTTCCTACGAGCAGTACTTC. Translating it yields CASSIQGGPSYEQYF.

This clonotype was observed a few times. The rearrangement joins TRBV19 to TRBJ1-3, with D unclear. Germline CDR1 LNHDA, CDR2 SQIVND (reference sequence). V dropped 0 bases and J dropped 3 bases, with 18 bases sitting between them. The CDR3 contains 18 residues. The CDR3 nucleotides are TGTGCCAGTAGTATAGATACCGGCACCCCAGGAGGTGGAAACACCATATATTTT. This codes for CASSIDTGTPGGGNTIYF.

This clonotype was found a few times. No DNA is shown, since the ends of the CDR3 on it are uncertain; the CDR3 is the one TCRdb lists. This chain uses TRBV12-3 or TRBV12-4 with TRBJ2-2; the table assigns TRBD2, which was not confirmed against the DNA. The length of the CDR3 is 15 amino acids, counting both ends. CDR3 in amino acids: CASSSSPSTNGELFF.

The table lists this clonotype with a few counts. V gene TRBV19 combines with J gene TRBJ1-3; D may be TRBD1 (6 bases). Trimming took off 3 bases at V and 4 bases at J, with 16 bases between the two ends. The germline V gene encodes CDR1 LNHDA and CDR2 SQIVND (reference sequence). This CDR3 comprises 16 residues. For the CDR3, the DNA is TGTGCCAGTAGTATCCTCCCTGACAGGTCCGGAAACACCATATATTTT. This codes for CASSILPDRSGNTIYF.

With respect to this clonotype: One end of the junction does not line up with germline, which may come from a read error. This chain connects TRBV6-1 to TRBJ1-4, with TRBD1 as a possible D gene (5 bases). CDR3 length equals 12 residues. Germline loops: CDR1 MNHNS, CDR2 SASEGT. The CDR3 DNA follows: TGTGCCAGCAGTATCGGGACCCTGAAAATTGTTTTT. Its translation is CASSIGTLKIVF.

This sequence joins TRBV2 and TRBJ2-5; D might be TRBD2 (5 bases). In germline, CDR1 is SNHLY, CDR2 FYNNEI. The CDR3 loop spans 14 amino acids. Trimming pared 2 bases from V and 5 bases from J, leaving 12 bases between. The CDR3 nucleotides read TGTGCCAGCAGTGAAAGAGAGGGCTGGGAGACCCAGTACTTC. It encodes CASSEREGWETQYF.

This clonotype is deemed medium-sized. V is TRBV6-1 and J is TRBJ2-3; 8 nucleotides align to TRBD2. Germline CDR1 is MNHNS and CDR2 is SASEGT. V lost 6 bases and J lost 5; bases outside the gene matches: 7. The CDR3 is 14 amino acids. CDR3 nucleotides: TGTGCCAGCAGCCTCGGGGGGGGCCGAGATACGCAGTATTTT. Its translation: CASSLGGGRDTQYF.

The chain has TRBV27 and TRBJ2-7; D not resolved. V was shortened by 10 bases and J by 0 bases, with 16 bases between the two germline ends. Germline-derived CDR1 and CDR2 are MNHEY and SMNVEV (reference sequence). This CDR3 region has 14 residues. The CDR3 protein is CATQGPRSSYEQYF. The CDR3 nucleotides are TGTGCCACCCAAGGACCCAGGAGCTCCTACGAGCAGTACTTC.

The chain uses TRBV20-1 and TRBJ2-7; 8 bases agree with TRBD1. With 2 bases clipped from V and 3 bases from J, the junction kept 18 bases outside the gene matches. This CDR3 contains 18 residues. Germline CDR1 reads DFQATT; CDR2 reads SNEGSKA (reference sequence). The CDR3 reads CSARRQTVRGRTDYEQYF. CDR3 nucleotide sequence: TGCAGTGCTAGACGCCAAACTGTCAGGGGGCGAACGGACTACGAGCAGTACTTC.

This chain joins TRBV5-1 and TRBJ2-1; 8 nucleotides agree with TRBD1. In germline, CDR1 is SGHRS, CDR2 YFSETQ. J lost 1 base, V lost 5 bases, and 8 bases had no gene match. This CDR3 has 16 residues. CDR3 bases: TGCGCCAGCAGAGAGTCAGGGGGCCGTTCCTACAATGAGCAGTTCTTC. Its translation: CASRESGGRSYNEQFF.

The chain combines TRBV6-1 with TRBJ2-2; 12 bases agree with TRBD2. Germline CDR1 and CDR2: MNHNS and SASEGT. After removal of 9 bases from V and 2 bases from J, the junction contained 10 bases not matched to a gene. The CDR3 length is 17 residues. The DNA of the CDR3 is TGTGCCAGTAGGGCTAGCGGGGGGGCCCTTAACACCGGGGAGCTGTTTTTT. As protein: CASRASGGALNTGELFF.

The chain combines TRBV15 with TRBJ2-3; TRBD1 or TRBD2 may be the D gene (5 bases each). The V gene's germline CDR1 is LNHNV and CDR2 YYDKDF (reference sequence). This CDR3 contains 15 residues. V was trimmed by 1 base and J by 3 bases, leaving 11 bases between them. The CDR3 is CATSRGGGLTDTQYF. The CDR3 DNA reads TGTGCCACCAGCAGAGGGGGCGGGTTGACAGATACGCAGTATTTT. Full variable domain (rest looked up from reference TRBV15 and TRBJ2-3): DAMVIQNPRYQVTQFGKPVTLSCSQTLNHNVMYWYQQKSSQAPKLLFHYYDKDFNNEADTPDNFQSRRPNTSFCFLDIRSPGLGDTAMYLCATSRGGGLTDTQYFGPGTRLTVL.

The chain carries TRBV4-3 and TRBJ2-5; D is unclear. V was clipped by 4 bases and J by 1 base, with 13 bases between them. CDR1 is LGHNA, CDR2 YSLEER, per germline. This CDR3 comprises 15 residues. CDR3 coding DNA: TGCGCCAGCAGCCGAGTAGCTGTCGTCCAAGAGACCCAGTACTTC. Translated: CASSRVAVVQETQYF.

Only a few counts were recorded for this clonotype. CDR3 DNA: TGTGCCAGTAGCGTAAGTCGAGCTGATAATTCACCCCTCCACTTT. Translated: CASSVSRADNSPLHF. The V gene is TRBV19, the J gene TRBJ1-6; the D is unclear. V was clipped by 6 bases and J by 5 bases, with 14 bases between them. CDR1 LNHDA and CDR2 SQIVND come from the germline V gene (reference sequence). There are 15 residues in the CDR3.

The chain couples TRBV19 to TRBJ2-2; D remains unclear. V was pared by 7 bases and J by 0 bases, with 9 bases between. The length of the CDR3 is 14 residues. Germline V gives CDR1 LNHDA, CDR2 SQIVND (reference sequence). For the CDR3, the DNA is TGTGCCAGTATGAAGGGATCGAACACCGGGGAGCTGTTTTTT. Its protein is CASMKGSNTGELFF.

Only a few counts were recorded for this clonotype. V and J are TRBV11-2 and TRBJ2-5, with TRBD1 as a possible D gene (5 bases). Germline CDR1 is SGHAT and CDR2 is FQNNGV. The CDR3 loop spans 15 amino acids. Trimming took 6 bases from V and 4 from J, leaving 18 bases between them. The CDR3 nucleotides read TGTGCCAGCAGACGAACAGGTACCTCCGGAGAGACCCAGTACTTC. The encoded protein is CASRRTGTSGETQYF.

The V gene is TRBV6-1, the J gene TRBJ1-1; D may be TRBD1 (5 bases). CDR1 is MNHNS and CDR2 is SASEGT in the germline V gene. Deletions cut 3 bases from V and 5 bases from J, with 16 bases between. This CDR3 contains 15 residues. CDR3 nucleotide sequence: TGTGCCAGCAGTGAGGGACTCCGGCCTGCGACTGAAGCTTTCTTT. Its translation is CASSEGLRPATEAFF.

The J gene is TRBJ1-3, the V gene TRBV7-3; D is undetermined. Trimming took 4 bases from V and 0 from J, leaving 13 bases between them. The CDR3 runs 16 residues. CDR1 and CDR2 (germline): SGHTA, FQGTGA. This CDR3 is CASSSGPKSSGNTIYF. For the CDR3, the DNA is TGTGCCAGCAGCTCCGGACCGAAGAGCTCTGGAAACACCATATATTTT.

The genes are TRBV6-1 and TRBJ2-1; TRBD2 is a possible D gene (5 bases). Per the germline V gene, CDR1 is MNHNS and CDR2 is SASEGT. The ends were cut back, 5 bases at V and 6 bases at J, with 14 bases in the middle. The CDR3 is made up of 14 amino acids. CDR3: CASSTGERFNEQFF. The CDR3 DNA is TGTGCCAGCAGTACCGGGGAAAGATTCAATGAGCAGTTCTTC.

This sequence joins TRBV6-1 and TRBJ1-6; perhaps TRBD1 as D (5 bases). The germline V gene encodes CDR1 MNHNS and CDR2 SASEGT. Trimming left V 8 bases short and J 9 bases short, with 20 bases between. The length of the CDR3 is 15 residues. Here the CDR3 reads CASPELPGPGSPLHF. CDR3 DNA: TGTGCCAGCCCGGAGCTCCCGGGGCCTGGTTCACCCCTCCACTTT.

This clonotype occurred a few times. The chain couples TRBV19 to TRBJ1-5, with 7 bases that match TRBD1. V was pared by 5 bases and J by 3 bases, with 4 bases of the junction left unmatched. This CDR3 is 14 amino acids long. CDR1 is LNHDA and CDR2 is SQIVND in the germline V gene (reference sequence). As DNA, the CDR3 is TGTGCCAGTAGTTCGACAGGGCTCAATCAGCCCCAGCATTTT. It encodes CASSSTGLNQPQHF. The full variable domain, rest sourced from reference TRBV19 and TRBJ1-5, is DGGITQSPKYLFRKEGQNVTLSCEQNLNHDAMYWYRQDPGQGLRLIYYSQIVNDFQKGDIAEGYSVSREKKESFPLTVTSAQKNPTAFYLCASSSTGLNQPQHFGDGTRLSIL.

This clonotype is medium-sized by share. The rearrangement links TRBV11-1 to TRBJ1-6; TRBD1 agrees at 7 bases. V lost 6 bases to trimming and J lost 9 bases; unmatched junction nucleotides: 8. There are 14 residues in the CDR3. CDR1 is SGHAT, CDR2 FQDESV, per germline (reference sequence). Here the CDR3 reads CASSFPGQTSPLHF. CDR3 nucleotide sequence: TGTGCCAGCAGTTTCCCGGGACAGACTTCACCCCTCCACTTT.

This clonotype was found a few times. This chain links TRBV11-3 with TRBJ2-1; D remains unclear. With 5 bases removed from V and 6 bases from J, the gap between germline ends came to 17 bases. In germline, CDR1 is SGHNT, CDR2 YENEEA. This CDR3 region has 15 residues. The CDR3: CASSTRAAKVNEQFF. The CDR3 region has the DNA TGTGCCAGCAGCACTCGGGCAGCGAAGGTCAATGAGCAGTTCTTC.

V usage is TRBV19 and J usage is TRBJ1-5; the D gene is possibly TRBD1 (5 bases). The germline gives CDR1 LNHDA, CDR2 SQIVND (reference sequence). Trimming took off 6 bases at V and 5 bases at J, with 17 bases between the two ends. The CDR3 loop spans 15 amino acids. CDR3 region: CASSDTGGWDQPQHF. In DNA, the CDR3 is TGTGCCAGTAGCGACACGGGGGGGTGGGATCAGCCCCAGCATTTT.

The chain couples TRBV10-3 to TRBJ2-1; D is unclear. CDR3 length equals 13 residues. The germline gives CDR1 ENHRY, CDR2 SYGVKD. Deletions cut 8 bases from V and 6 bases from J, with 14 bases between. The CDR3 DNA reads TGTGCCATCTCCCAGGAATCGGTCAATGAGCAGTTCTTC. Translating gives CAISQESVNEQFF.